One sample yielded the 30 T cell receptor beta chains listed below, sequenced in a study of blood T cell repertoires in COVID-19. Data came from immunoSEQ multiplex PCR; TCRdb stores just in-frame clones and leaves some out. The sample contains 60,000 or so clones, over 75% of which appear only once. Sequenced sample: peripheral blood. The source is a human donor in a cohort sampled during active COVID-19.

This clone was counted once. This sequence joins TRBV6-2 or TRBV6-3 and TRBJ2-3, with D perhaps TRBD2 (5 bases). The germline V gene has CDR1 MNHEY and CDR2 SVGEGT. The V and J ends lost 2 bases and 1 base respectively, with 10 bases between them. The CDR3 length is 15 residues. CDR3 protein: CASSYDGVGTDTQYF. CDR3 nucleotides: TGTGCCAGCAGTTACGACGGGGTCGGCACAGATACGCAGTATTTT.

In the case of this clone: The sample carries other DNA sequences with the same CDR3. V usage is TRBV7-2 and J usage is TRBJ2-6, with 9 bases identical to TRBD1. The germline V gene encodes CDR1 SGHTA and CDR2 FQGNSA. The CDR3 has 17 amino acids. Trimming cost V 2 bases and J 0 bases; bases outside gene matches: 2. Here the CDR3 DNA reads TGTGCCAGCAGCTTAACAGGGGGCTTCTCTGGGGCCAACGTCCTGACTTTC. Protein product: CASSLTGGFSGANVLTF. Complete variable domain (other parts from reference TRBV7-2 and TRBJ2-6): GAGVSQSPSNKVTEKGKDVELRCDPISGHTALYWYRQSLGQGLEFLIYFQGNSAPDKSGLPSDRFSAERTGGSVSTLTIQRTQQEDSAVYLCASSLTGGFSGANVLTFGAGSRLTVL.

Comment on this clone: At one end the junction does not follow the germline gene, possibly because of a read error. The chain uses TRBV3-1 (or the pseudogene TRBV3-2) and TRBJ2-7; perhaps TRBD1 as D (6 bases). Germline V lookup: CDR1 LGHDT, CDR2 YNNKEL (reference sequence). The CDR3 runs 14 residues. CDR3 residues: CASSPQGTSHEQYF. Here the CDR3 DNA reads TGTGCCAGCAGCCCTCAGGGGACCTCCCACGAGCAGTACTTC.

The chain links TRBV5-6 to TRBJ1-2; the match to TRBD1 covers 7 bases. The V segment lost 3 bases and the J segment 6 bases; nucleotides outside the gene matches: 11. Germline V gene sequence: CDR1 SGHDT, CDR2 YYEEEE. The CDR3 is 15 amino acids. The CDR3 sequence: CASSSDRAPSDGYTF. CDR3 DNA sequence: TGTGCCAGCAGCTCCGACAGGGCCCCCTCGGATGGCTACACCTTC.

This sequence joins TRBV16 and TRBJ2-7, with unresolved D. Trimming removed 2 bases at V and 6 bases at J, with 5 bases between. CDR3 length: 11 residues. Germline CDR1 is KGHSY and CDR2 is FQNENV. As DNA, the CDR3 is TGTGCCAGCAGCCAACTCGTCGAGCAGTACTTC. Amino acids: CASSQLVEQYF.

The rearrangement links TRBV18 to TRBJ2-1, with TRBD2 matching 9 bases. The V gene end was trimmed by 5 bases and the J gene end by 4 bases; junction bases not matched to a gene: 6. The CDR3 loop spans 15 amino acids. CDR1 is KGHSH, CDR2 LQKENI, per germline. CDR3 in amino acids: CASSTGLARYNEQFF. CDR3 coding DNA: TGTGCCAGCTCAACGGGACTAGCAAGGTACAATGAGCAGTTCTTC.

The V call is TRBV6-2 or TRBV6-3, the J call TRBJ1-2; D gene unclear. Trimming shortened V by 5 bases and J by 5 bases, and 12 bases separated the two germline ends. Germline CDR1 and CDR2: MNHEY and SVGEGT. This CDR3 contains 13 residues. The CDR3: CASSEGPVYGYTF. The DNA of the CDR3 is TGTGCCAGCAGTGAGGGTCCCGTTTATGGCTACACCTTC.

The chain carries TRBV11-1 and TRBJ2-7, with D perhaps TRBD1 (5 bases). The CDR3 runs 15 residues. V was shortened by 2 bases and J by 0 bases, with 11 bases between the two germline ends. Germline CDR1 is SGHAT and CDR2 is FQDESV (reference sequence). As DNA, the CDR3 is TGTGCCAGCAGCTTAATGACAGCACTCTCCTACGAGCAGTACTTC. Translation gives CASSLMTALSYEQYF. The variable domain in full, with the rest retrieved from reference TRBV11-1 and TRBJ2-7, is EAEVAQSPRYKITEKSQAVAFWCDPISGHATLYWYRQILGQGPELLVQFQDESVVDDSQLPKDRFSAERLKGVDSTLKIQPAELGDSAMYLCASSLMTALSYEQYFGPGTRLTVT.

The count of this clone is one. V is TRBV5-5 and J is TRBJ2-5, with a possible D match to TRBD2 (6 bases). The CDR3 spans 16 residues. Germline values: CDR1 SGHKS, CDR2 YYEKEE (reference sequence). V was clipped by 0 bases and J by 1 base, with 13 bases between them. CDR3 amino acids: CASSLGRDSLQETQYF. As DNA, the CDR3 is TGTGCCAGCAGCTTGGGCCGGGACTCCCTCCAAGAGACCCAGTACTTC.

This rearrangement joins TRBV11-2 to TRBJ1-2; TRBD1 matches 8 bases. Trimming removed 5 bases from V and 5 bases from J; junction bases left unmatched: 10. The V gene's germline CDR1 is SGHAT and CDR2 FQNNGV. The length of the CDR3 is 15 residues. CDR3 sequence: CASSPPGTGGYGYTF. The CDR3 bases are TGTGCCAGCAGCCCCCCCGGGACAGGAGGATATGGCTACACCTTC. Full variable domain (rest looked up from reference TRBV11-2 and TRBJ1-2): EAGVAQSPRYKIIEKRQSVAFWCNPISGHATLYWYQQILGQGPKLLIQFQNNGVVDDSQLPKDRFSAERLKGVDSTLKIQPAKLEDSAVYLCASSPPGTGGYGYTFGSGTRLTVV.

This rearrangement joins TRBV4-1 to TRBJ1-4, with unresolved D. Germline V CDR1 and CDR2: MGHRA, YSYEKL. The CDR3 contains 13 residues. V was shortened by 0 bases and J by 11 bases, with 10 bases between the two germline ends. The CDR3: CASSQDPARKLFF. In nucleotides, the CDR3 is TGCGCCAGCAGCCAAGATCCAGCTAGGAAACTGTTTTTT.

The chain carries TRBV19 and TRBJ2-1; TRBD2 agrees at 8 bases. The junction had 6 bases not matched to a gene; V was cut back by 3 bases and J by 2 bases. The CDR3 loop spans 16 amino acids. Germline-derived CDR1 and CDR2 are LNHDA and SQIVND (reference sequence). The CDR3 protein is CASSIAGGGPYNEQFF. CDR3 coding DNA: TGTGCCAGTAGTATTGCCGGGGGGGGACCCTACAATGAGCAGTTCTTC.

The V gene is TRBV7-9, the J gene TRBJ1-6; D is perhaps TRBD1 (5 bases). V lost 5 bases, J lost 6 bases, and 11 bases lay in between. Germline loops: CDR1 SEHNR, CDR2 FQNEAQ (reference sequence). This CDR3 has 14 amino acids. This CDR3 is CASSADSLNSPLHF. The DNA of the CDR3 is TGTGCCAGCAGCGCAGACAGCCTTAATTCACCCCTCCACTTT.

This clone was recorded once. The J gene is TRBJ2-3, the V gene TRBV12-3 or TRBV12-4; D unresolved. There are 13 residues in the CDR3. With 2 bases removed from V and 5 bases from J, the gap between germline ends came to 8 bases. CDR3 loop: CASSLSSVDTQYF. CDR3 nucleotides: TGTGCCAGCAGTTTATCCTCAGTAGATACGCAGTATTTT.

This sequence joins TRBV2 and TRBJ1-5, with 7 bases lining up with TRBD1. The CDR3 totals 15 residues. V was pared by 8 bases and J by 4 bases, with 11 bases of the junction left unmatched. Germline values: CDR1 SNHLY, CDR2 FYNNEI. The CDR3 coding sequence is TGTGCCAGCTCTATGGAAAGGGACAGTAATCAGCCCCAGCATTTT. Protein: CASSMERDSNQPQHF. The variable domain in full, with the rest retrieved from reference TRBV2 and TRBJ1-5, is EPEVTQTPSHQVTQMGQEVILRCVPISNHLYFYWYRQILGQKVEFLVSFYNNEISEKSEIFDDQFSVERPDGSNFTLKIRSTKLEDSAMYFCASSMERDSNQPQHFGDGTRLSIL.

The chain joins TRBV5-4 to TRBJ1-3; the D is unclear. The length of the CDR3 is 15 residues. Germline CDR1 is SGHNT and CDR2 is YYREEE (reference sequence). V was cut by 0 bases and J by 3 bases, with 10 bases left in between. This CDR3 reads CASSLVGSLGNTIYF. CDR3 in DNA: TGTGCCAGCAGCTTGGTGGGCAGTCTTGGAAACACCATATATTTT.

V is TRBV9 and J is TRBJ2-3; D gene ambiguous. The V gene lost 2 bases and the J gene lost 6 bases, with 10 bases spanning the gap. The CDR3 spans 13 residues. Germline CDR1 is SGDLS and CDR2 is YYNGEE. The DNA for the CDR3 is TGTGCCAGCAGCGTGGCTTGGGCGGATACGCAGTATTTT. Translating gives CASSVAWADTQYF.

The chain joins TRBV12-3 or TRBV12-4 to TRBJ1-1, with D perhaps matching TRBD1 (5 bases). CDR3 length: 13 residues. V was cut by 7 bases and J by 11 bases, with 20 bases left in between. The DNA for the CDR3 is TGTGCCAGCAATTCGCCCTACAGGCTAACGGCTTTCTTT. Translated: CASNSPYRLTAFF.

This clone was seen only once. This sequence joins TRBV5-1 and TRBJ1-1; tentative D call: TRBD1 (5 bases). The CDR3 length is 14 residues. CDR1 and CDR2 from the germline V gene are SGHRS and YFSETQ. V shed 1 base and J shed 1 base, with 8 bases lying between them. This chain's CDR3 is CASSLTGTNTEAFF. The CDR3 bases are TGCGCCAGCAGCTTGACAGGCACGAACACTGAAGCTTTCTTT.

The CDR3, as DNA: TGTGCCAGCAGTCGGACAGATACGCAGTATTTT. Its translation is CASSRTDTQYF. The J gene is TRBJ2-3, the V gene TRBV6-2 or TRBV6-3; D remains ambiguous. The CDR3 is made up of 11 amino acids. Germline values: CDR1 MNHEY, CDR2 SVGEGT. The germline V and J ends were trimmed by 5 bases and 3 bases, with 3 bases remaining between them.

The J gene is TRBJ2-7, the V gene TRBV2; 9 bases are a match to TRBD1. CDR1 is SNHLY, CDR2 FYNNEI, per germline. Trimming took 11 bases from V and 6 from J; bases not matched to a gene: 11. The CDR3 sequence is 13 residues long. CDR3 sequence reads: CAVYGTGTLEQYF. The CDR3 coding sequence is TGTGCCGTCTACGGGACAGGGACCCTCGAGCAGTACTTC.

This rearrangement joins TRBV2 to TRBJ2-3; TRBD2 matches 14 bases. From germline, CDR1 is SNHLY and CDR2 FYNNEI. Trimming at V came to 7 bases and at J to 2 bases, leaving 11 bases not matched to a gene. CDR3 length equals 18 residues. The CDR3 loop reads CASITGLAGGFFTDTQYF. CDR3 bases: TGTGCCAGCATCACAGGACTAGCGGGGGGTTTTTTCACAGATACGCAGTATTTT.

The chain links TRBV5-8 to TRBJ1-2, with a tentative D call TRBD1 (5 bases). The V end was cut by 6 bases, the J end by 2 bases, with 14 bases between. This CDR3 is built from 14 residues. CDR1 and CDR2 from the germline V gene are SGHTS and YDEGEE. CDR3 in amino acids: CASNKPGENYGYTF. The CDR3 DNA sequence: TGTGCCAGCAACAAGCCGGGGGAGAACTATGGCTACACCTTC.

The chain combines TRBV5-1 with TRBJ2-3; D possibly corresponds to TRBD2 (5 bases). CDR1 is SGHRS, CDR2 YFSETQ, per germline. This CDR3 region has 17 residues. V lost 3 bases to trimming and J lost 2 bases, with 19 bases between them. This CDR3 reads CASSSKSLRDNTDTQYF. For the CDR3, the DNA is TGCGCCAGCAGCTCCAAATCACTCCGGGATAACACAGATACGCAGTATTTT.

This sequence joins TRBV5-1 and TRBJ2-7; no clear D gene. The CDR3 runs to 15 residues. The V end lost 2 bases, the J end lost 5 bases, and 17 bases lay between the germline ends. Germline lookup yields CDR1 SGHRS and CDR2 YFSETQ. This chain's CDR3 is CASSFPPNEANEQYF. The CDR3 DNA is TGCGCCAGCAGCTTCCCACCTAACGAGGCCAACGAGCAGTACTTC.

The chain combines TRBV15 with TRBJ1-4; weak D call: TRBD1 (5 bases). This CDR3 has 17 residues. From germline, CDR1 is LNHNV and CDR2 YYDKDF (reference sequence). The germline V and J ends were trimmed by 0 bases and 8 bases, with 19 bases remaining between them. The CDR3 region has the DNA TGTGCCACCAGCAGAGATATTAGGGGTGGGGAGGGCGAAAAACTGTTTTTT. This sequence encodes CATSRDIRGGEGEKLFF.

The chain has TRBV7-8 and TRBJ2-7, with D perhaps TRBD1 (5 bases). The CDR3 is made up of 14 amino acids. Trimming left V 5 bases short and J 4 bases short, with 15 bases between. CDR1 and CDR2 (germline): SGHVS, FQNEAQ. The CDR3 DNA is TGTGCCAGCAGCCAAGGACATGTCTATTACGAGCAGTACTTC. This translates into CASSQGHVYYEQYF. The full variable domain, rest sourced from reference TRBV7-8 and TRBJ2-7, is GAGVSQSPRYKVAKRGQDVALRCDPISGHVSLFWYQQALGQGPEFLTYFQNEAQLDKSGLPSDRFFAERPEGSVSTLKIQRTQQEDSAVYLCASSQGHVYYEQYFGPGTRLTVT.

CDR3 DNA sequence: TGTGCCAGCAGTTACTCGACACTAGCGGGGGTGGAGACCCAGTACTTC. It codes for CASSYSTLAGVETQYF. The chain links TRBV6-5 to TRBJ2-5; 11 bases line up with TRBD2. Germline assignment: CDR1 MNHEY and CDR2 SVGAGI. With V trimmed by 0 bases and J by 5 bases, 5 bases remained unmatched. This CDR3 has 16 amino acids.

V is TRBV7-2 and J is TRBJ2-2, with TRBD1 matching over 9 bases. Germline lookup yields CDR1 SGHTA and CDR2 FQGNSA. The junction had 5 bases not matched to a gene; V was cut back by 3 bases and J by 6 bases. This CDR3 has 15 residues. The CDR3 region is CASSLGQGGSGELFF. In nucleotides, the CDR3 is TGTGCCAGCAGCTTGGGACAGGGTGGTTCCGGGGAGCTGTTTTTT.

The rearrangement uses TRBV5-5 and TRBJ1-6, with D maybe TRBD1 (5 bases). V dropped 0 bases and J dropped 7 bases, with 17 bases sitting between them. The CDR3 length is 17 residues. CDR1 is SGHKS, CDR2 YYEKEE, per germline (reference sequence). CDR3 DNA: TGTGCCAGCAGCTTGGTCGGAGCCGGGACTGCCAATTCACCCCTCCACTTT. This encodes CASSLVGAGTANSPLHF.